This T cell receptor (beta chain) was recorded in a study of T cells in Graves' hyperthyroidism and ophthalmopathy. Study at large: The initial diagnosis was the point when peripheral blood was collected, ahead of any treatment.

This clonotype was found many times. Its specificity is unknown. Findings and caveats of the study: Blood shared most expanded thyroid clonotypes above 0.001.

Trimming took 3 bases from V and 0 from J, leaving 9 bases between them. Per the germline V gene, CDR1 is DFQATT and CDR2 is SNEGSKA (reference sequence). The CDR3 contains 13 residues. What was amplified from RNA transcripts were TCR beta CDR3 regions. TCR CDR3 underwent first-round RT-PCR with the HTBI primer set. From the multiplex PCR reads, TCRdb called clonotypes with MiXCR, one entry per CDR3 protein. The table shows 300,000 or so distinct CDR3 sequences, with about 15% occurring only once. The gene calls are TRBV20-1 and TRBJ2-7; a possible D gene is TRBD2 (5 bases). Sequencing was done on a sample of blood. The sequence was obtained from a woman aged 55-69 years with Graves' ophthalmopathy. The CDR3 loop is CSASGISSYEQYF. In DNA form, the CDR3 reads TGCAGTGCTAGCGGGATCAGCTCCTACGAGCAGTACTTC.